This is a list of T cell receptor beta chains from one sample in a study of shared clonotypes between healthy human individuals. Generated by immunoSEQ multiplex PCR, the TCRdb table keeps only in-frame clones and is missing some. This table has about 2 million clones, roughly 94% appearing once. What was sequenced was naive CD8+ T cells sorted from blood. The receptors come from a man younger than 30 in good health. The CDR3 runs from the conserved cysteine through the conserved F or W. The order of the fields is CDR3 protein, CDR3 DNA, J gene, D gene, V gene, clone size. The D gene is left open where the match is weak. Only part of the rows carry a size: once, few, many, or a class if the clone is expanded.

CDR3: CASSYMADTEAFF; DNA: TGTGCCAGCAGTTACATGGCGGACACTGAAGCTTTCTTT; J: TRBJ1-1; D: NA; V: TRBV6-6; size: NA
CDR3: CASSSGAGGANVLTF; DNA: TGTGCCAGCAGTTCGGGGGCTGGTGGGGCCAACGTCCTGACTTTC; J: TRBJ2-6; D: NA; V: TRBV6-5; size: NA
CDR3: CASRMDRTSYYEQYF; DNA: TGTGCCAGCAGGATGGACAGGACGAGTTATTACGAGCAGTACTTC; J: TRBJ2-7; D: TRBD1; V: TRBV6-5; size: NA
CDR3: CASSYPGQTNEQYF; DNA: TGTGCCAGCAGTTACCCGGGACAGACAAACGAGCAGTACTTC; J: TRBJ2-7; D: TRBD1; V: TRBV6-5; size: NA
CDR3: CASRDRVGEQYF; DNA: TGTGCCAGCAGGGACAGGGTAGGCGAGCAGTACTTC; J: TRBJ2-7; D: TRBD1; V: TRBV6-4; size: NA
CDR3: CASSPPGSSYNEQFF; DNA: TGTGCCAGCAGCCCCCCTGGCTCCTCCTACAATGAGCAGTTCTTC; J: TRBJ2-1; D: NA; V: TRBV7-9; size: few
CDR3: CASSMGGNQPQHF; DNA: TGCGCCAGCAGTATGGGGGGCAATCAGCCCCAGCATTTT; J: TRBJ1-5; D: NA; V: TRBV10-1; size: NA
CDR3: CASSVGGGTGELFF; DNA: TGTGCCAGCAGCGTAGGCGGAGGCACCGGGGAGCTGTTTTTT; J: TRBJ2-2; D: NA; V: TRBV9; size: NA
CDR3: CASSGGTLNSPLHF; DNA: TGTGCCAGCAGTGGAGGGACCCTTAATTCACCCCTCCACTTT; J: TRBJ1-6; D: NA; V: TRBV6-5; size: NA
CDR3: CASSTGQGWSYSNQPQHF; DNA: TGTGCCAGCAGCACCGGACAGGGATGGAGTTATAGCAATCAGCCCCAGCATTTT; J: TRBJ1-5; D: TRBD1; V: TRBV5-8; size: NA
CDR3: CASSFEQGSYEQYF; DNA: TGTGCCAGCAGCTTCGAACAGGGGTCCTACGAGCAGTACTTC; J: TRBJ2-7; D: TRBD1; V: TRBV5-6; size: NA
CDR3: CASSVGSGNYEQYF; DNA: TGTGCCAGCAGCGTAGGGTCTGGGAACTACGAGCAGTACTTC; J: TRBJ2-7; D: NA; V: TRBV9; size: NA
CDR3: CASSFWGSGYNSPLHF; DNA: TGTGCCAGCAGCTTTTGGGGCTCAGGGTATAATTCACCCCTCCACTTT; J: TRBJ1-6; D: NA; V: TRBV5-4; size: NA
CDR3: CAISEPNRDGFGDTQYF; DNA: TGTGCCATCAGTGAGCCGAACAGGGATGGGTTTGGAGATACGCAGTATTTT; J: TRBJ2-3; D: NA; V: TRBV10-3; size: NA
CDR3: CASSFLDTGELFF; DNA: TGTGCCAGCAGTTTCCTAGACACCGGGGAGCTGTTTTTT; J: TRBJ2-2; D: NA; V: TRBV2; size: once
CDR3: CASTSWGGQPQHF; DNA: TGTGCCAGCACCTCCTGGGGGGGCCAGCCCCAGCATTTT; J: TRBJ1-5; D: NA; V: TRBV6-1; size: NA
CDR3: CASSFRTLQETQYF; DNA: TGCGCCAGCAGCTTCCGGACACTTCAAGAGACCCAGTACTTC; J: TRBJ2-5; D: NA; V: TRBV5-1; size: NA
CDR3: CASSPSTSGRFGEQFF; DNA: TGTGCCAGCAGCCCATCGACTAGCGGGAGATTTGGTGAGCAGTTCTTC; J: TRBJ2-1; D: TRBD2; V: TRBV7-9; size: NA
CDR3: CASSLGGALYGYTF; DNA: TGTGCCAGCAGTTTAGGGGGGGCTCTCTATGGCTACACCTTC; J: TRBJ1-2; D: NA; V: TRBV27; size: NA
CDR3: CASSEVYWGASGQETQYF; DNA: TGTGCCAGCAGTGAAGTTTATTGGGGAGCGTCTGGGCAAGAGACCCAGTACTTC; J: TRBJ2-5; D: NA; V: TRBV6-1; size: NA
CDR3: CATSRDGLSVRDTQYF; DNA: TGTGCCACCAGCAGAGATGGACTGAGTGTAAGGGATACGCAGTATTTT; J: TRBJ2-3; D: NA; V: TRBV15; size: NA
CDR3: CASSVVAGAYEQYF; DNA: TGTGCCAGCAGCGTAGTTGCAGGGGCCTACGAGCAGTACTTC; J: TRBJ2-7; D: NA; V: TRBV9; size: NA
CDR3: CSVSTGSNPHEQYF; DNA: TGCAGCGTTTCGACCGGGTCCAACCCACACGAGCAGTACTTC; J: TRBJ2-7; D: NA; V: TRBV29-1; size: NA
CDR3: CASTNDRDNSPLHF; DNA: TGTGCCAGCACCAACGACAGAGATAATTCACCCCTCCACTTT; J: TRBJ1-6; D: NA; V: TRBV27; size: NA
CDR3: CAWSPADETQYF; DNA: TGTGCCTGGAGCCCAGCCGACGAGACCCAGTACTTC; J: TRBJ2-5; D: NA; V: TRBV30; size: NA
CDR3: CASSDIDRDYEQYF; DNA: TGTGCCAGCAGTGACATTGACCGGGATTACGAGCAGTACTTC; J: TRBJ2-7; D: NA; V: TRBV2; size: NA
CDR3: CASSSFDRVVGAFF; DNA: TGTGCCAGCAGTTCCTTTGACAGGGTGGTGGGAGCTTTCTTT; J: TRBJ1-1; D: TRBD1; V: TRBV6-6; size: NA
CDR3: CASSLTSTGELFF; DNA: TGTGCCAGCAGTTTAACTAGCACCGGGGAGCTGTTTTTT; J: TRBJ2-2; D: NA; V: TRBV27; size: NA
CDR3: CASSDNRGHEKLFF; DNA: TGTGCCAGCAGCGATAACAGGGGGCATGAAAAACTGTTTTTT; J: TRBJ1-4; D: TRBD1; V: TRBV5-4; size: NA
CDR3: CASSQTRLAQETQYF; DNA: TGCGCCAGCAGCCAGACCCGACTAGCCCAAGAGACCCAGTACTTC; J: TRBJ2-5; D: TRBD2; V: TRBV4-1; size: NA
CDR3: CASSWGPNEKLFF; DNA: TGTGCCAGCAGCTGGGGTCCTAATGAAAAACTGTTTTTT; J: TRBJ1-4; D: NA; V: TRBV7-9; size: NA
CDR3: CASSLDHEAFSSTEAFF; DNA: TGTGCCAGCAGCTTAGATCACGAGGCCTTTTCGAGTACTGAAGCTTTCTTT; J: TRBJ1-1; D: NA; V: TRBV7-9; size: NA
CDR3: CASSGDRVSYNEQFF; DNA: TGTGCCAGCAGCGGGGACAGGGTCTCCTACAATGAGCAGTTCTTC; J: TRBJ2-1; D: TRBD1; V: TRBV6-1; size: NA
CDR3: CASSIPAGQETQYF; DNA: TGTGCCAGTAGTATACCAGCGGGACAAGAGACCCAGTACTTC; J: TRBJ2-5; D: TRBD2; V: TRBV19; size: NA
CDR3: CASSVGTGVLTEAFF; DNA: TGTGCCAGTAGTGTCGGGACAGGGGTCTTGACTGAAGCTTTCTTT; J: TRBJ1-1; D: TRBD1; V: TRBV19; size: NA
CDR3: CATSPGAGGGYEQYF; DNA: TGTGCCACCAGTCCCGGCGCAGGGGGGGGCTACGAGCAGTACTTC; J: TRBJ2-7; D: NA; V: TRBV15; size: NA
CDR3: CASSHLGGSGNTIYF; DNA: TGTGCCAGCAGCCATTTAGGGGGCTCTGGAAACACCATATATTTT; J: TRBJ1-3; D: NA; V: TRBV14; size: NA
CDR3: CASSPDRPSYEQYF; DNA: TGTGCCAGCAGTCCGGACAGGCCCTCCTACGAGCAGTACTTC; J: TRBJ2-7; D: TRBD1; V: TRBV27; size: NA
CDR3: CASSDDLFQETQYF; DNA: TGTGCCAGCAGTGATGACTTATTCCAAGAGACCCAGTACTTC; J: TRBJ2-5; D: NA; V: TRBV2; size: NA
CDR3: CASSYGPVQGGSAFF; DNA: TGTGCCAGCAGTTACGGTCCGGTACAGGGGGGATCGGCTTTCTTT; J: TRBJ1-1; D: TRBD1; V: TRBV6-5; size: once
CDR3: CASSDRSNTEAFF; DNA: TGCGCCAGCAGCGACAGGTCGAACACTGAAGCTTTCTTT; J: TRBJ1-1; D: NA; V: TRBV4-3; size: NA
CDR3: CASRKTRTGGIQPQHF; DNA: TGTGCCAGCCGGAAGACTCGAACAGGGGGTATCCAGCCCCAGCATTTT; J: TRBJ1-5; D: TRBD1; V: TRBV27; size: NA
CDR3: CASSLAGSGNQPQHF; DNA: TGTGCCAGCAGTTTAGCCGGGTCTGGCAATCAGCCCCAGCATTTT; J: TRBJ1-5; D: NA; V: TRBV28; size: NA
CDR3: CASSVGLERVETQYF; DNA: TGTGCCAGCAGCGTGGGACTAGAGCGGGTGGAGACCCAGTACTTC; J: TRBJ2-5; D: TRBD2; V: TRBV5-4; size: NA
CDR3: CASRRDSTEAFF; DNA: TGTGCCAGCAGAAGGGACAGCACTGAAGCTTTCTTT; J: TRBJ1-1; D: TRBD1; V: TRBV5-4; size: NA
CDR3: CASSQDGFPGRADEKLFF; DNA: TGCGCCAGCAGCCAAGATGGCTTCCCGGGCCGGGCGGATGAAAAACTGTTTTTT; J: TRBJ1-4; D: NA; V: TRBV4-1; size: NA
CDR3: CASSLAFEGAGELFF; DNA: TGTGCCAGCAGCTTAGCGTTCGAGGGGGCCGGGGAGCTGTTTTTT; J: TRBJ2-2; D: NA; V: TRBV7-9; size: once
CDR3: CASSLAGRAPYEQYF; DNA: TGTGCCAGCAGCTTAGCAGGCAGGGCCCCCTACGAGCAGTACTTC; J: TRBJ2-7; D: NA; V: TRBV7-9; size: NA
CDR3: CASSIAPDRELFYGYTF; DNA: TGTGCCAGTAGTATAGCCCCGGACAGGGAACTATTCTATGGCTACACCTTC; J: TRBJ1-2; D: TRBD1; V: TRBV19; size: NA
CDR3: CASSKTGSGEQFF; DNA: TGTGCCAGCAGTAAGACGGGTTCGGGTGAGCAGTTCTTC; J: TRBJ2-1; D: NA; V: TRBV27; size: NA
CDR3: CASSPTGGGETGELFF; DNA: TGTGCCAGCAGTCCGACGGGAGGAGGGGAAACCGGGGAGCTGTTTTTT; J: TRBJ2-2; D: TRBD2; V: TRBV27; size: NA
CDR3: CASSVGQGTSYEQYF; DNA: TGTGCCAGCAGCGTAGGACAGGGGACCTCCTACGAGCAGTACTTC; J: TRBJ2-7; D: TRBD1; V: TRBV9; size: NA
CDR3: CASSQDKLAVSYNSPLHF; DNA: TGCGCCAGCAGCCAAGATAAATTGGCAGTCTCCTATAATTCACCCCTCCACTTT; J: TRBJ1-6; D: NA; V: TRBV4-1; size: once
CDR3: CASSLVAVYNEQFF; DNA: TGTGCCAGCAGCTTGGTGGCGGTCTACAATGAGCAGTTCTTC; J: TRBJ2-1; D: NA; V: TRBV28; size: NA
CDR3: CASSYARGYEQYF; DNA: TGTGCCAGCAGCTACGCCAGAGGCTACGAGCAGTACTTC; J: TRBJ2-7; D: NA; V: TRBV6-5; size: NA